This T cell receptor (beta chain) was observed in a study of T cells in tumors after PD-1 blockade. Study-level background: Some patients also took daily vismodegib 150 mg during anti-PD-1 treatment. Blood samples averaged roughly 120,000 templates (range about 22,000-280,000) and 35,000 to 40,000 unique clonotypes. Study findings and constraints: Peripheral recruitment is suggested, as some novel exhausted tumor clones were in pre-treatment blood.

The ends were cut back, 0 bases at V and 7 bases at J, with 9 bases in the middle. The germline gives CDR1 GTSNPN, CDR2 SVGIG (reference sequence). The CDR3 has 12 amino acids. Template: tumor biopsy or peripheral blood genomic DNA, about 550-6,500 ng per sample. Sequencing was performed with immunoSEQ multiplex PCR; in TCRdb, only in-frame clones are kept and a portion is missing. In the table there are 20,000 to 25,000 clones, 78% of which are singletons. On this clone: Its target is unknown.

The chain is built from TRBV30 and TRBJ2-5; D not resolved. Sequenced material: PBMCs, taken before anti-PD-1 treatment. The source of this sequence is a human donor with basal cell carcinoma. CDR3 DNA sequence: TGTGCCTGGAGTGTCCACAGAGGGACCCAGTACTTC. Protein: CAWSVHRGTQYF.